This is a list of T cell receptor beta chains from one sample in a study of T cells in Graves' hyperthyroidism and ophthalmopathy. TCRdb called the multiplex PCR reads again in MiXCR, with one record for every CDR3 protein. The data contain some 570,000 distinct CDR3 sequences, approximately 15% of them seen just once; the ten biggest clones take up approximately 6.4%. Sequencing was carried out using blood. The source is a woman younger than 35 with Graves' ophthalmopathy. Both conserved end residues are part of each CDR3. A D gene is named only where the DNA matches it firmly. Not all rows give a size; the values are once, few, many and, for expanded clones, a class.

j_call v_call clone_size d_call cdr3_aa cdr3_nt
TRBJ2-5 TRBV28 many - CASCCSDSQYF TGTGCCAGCTGTTGCTCGGACAGCCAGTACTTC
TRBJ2-2 TRBV10-3 - TRBD2 CAISVLAGGMNTGELFF TGTGCCATCAGTGTTCTAGCGGGAGGCATGAACACCGGGGAGCTGTTTTTT
TRBJ2-7 TRBV7-6 few TRBD2 CASSSFSSSTSGRPSYEQYF TGTGCCAGCAGCAGCTTTAGTTCCTCGACTAGCGGGAGGCCCTCCTACGAGCAGTACTTC
TRBJ2-3 TRBV27 many TRBD2 CASSPRLAGSTDTQYF TGTGCCAGCAGTCCCCGACTAGCGGGTTCCACAGATACGCAGTATTTT
TRBJ2-3 TRBV9 many - CASSPRGADTQYF TGTGCCAGCAGCCCAAGGGGTGCGGATACGCAGTATTTT
TRBJ2-7 TRBV12-3/TRBV12-4 many TRBD1 CASSSLYSTGVGDEQYF TGTGCCAGCAGCTCCCTCTATTCGACAGGGGTAGGTGACGAGCAGTACTTC
TRBJ1-1 TRBV12-3/TRBV12-4 many TRBD1 CASSTGGSVAFF TGTGCCAGCAGCACAGGGGGGAGTGTAGCTTTCTTT
TRBJ2-1 TRBV27 few TRBD2 CASSPGTSARGEQFF TGTGCCAGCAGCCCCGGAACTAGCGCGCGGGGGGAGCAGTTCTTC
TRBJ2-1 TRBV12-3/TRBV12-4 many TRBD2 CASSPSLAGGRDEQFF TGTGCCAGCAGCCCCTCTCTAGCGGGAGGGAGGGATGAGCAGTTCTTC
TRBJ2-1 TRBV7-7 - - CASSDQGASTNEQFF TGTGCTAGCAGCGACCAGGGTGCCAGCACTAATGAGCAGTTCTTC
TRBJ1-1 TRBV5-5 - - CASMAVLGGGPEAFF TGTGCCAGCATGGCGGTGCTGGGTGGTGGGCCTGAAGCTTTCTTT
TRBJ2-3 TRBV27 many TRBD2 CASAKAGGADTQYF TGTGCCAGCGCGAAAGCGGGAGGGGCAGATACGCAGTATTTT
TRBJ2-2 TRBV19 - - CASSNRDLMTGELFF TGTGCCAGTAGTAACCGGGACCTTATGACCGGGGAGCTGTTTTTT
TRBJ2-5 TRBV5-6 many - CASSVLMGEGETQYF TGTGCCAGCAGCGTTCTTATGGGGGAAGGGGAGACCCAGTACTTC
TRBJ2-1 TRBV11-1 many TRBD2 CASSSLGLAGDEQFF TGTGCCAGCAGCTCCCTGGGACTAGCGGGCGATGAGCAGTTCTTC
TRBJ2-3 TRBV7-2 - TRBD2 CASSWTSGRATDTQYF TGTGCCAGCAGCTGGACTAGCGGGAGGGCCACAGATACGCAGTATTTT
TRBJ2-3 TRBV4-1 many - CASSQDSRTDTQYF TGCGCCAGCAGCCAAGACTCTCGGACAGATACGCAGTATTTT
TRBJ2-1 TRBV20-1 many - CSALTRYFHNEQFF TGCAGTGCTCTCACACGGTACTTCCACAATGAGCAGTTCTTC
TRBJ2-7 TRBV10-3 many TRBD2 CAISIPGLAPYEQYF TGTGCCATCAGCATACCGGGACTAGCCCCATACGAGCAGTACTTC
TRBJ2-1 TRBV5-4 - TRBD2 CASSPPTSGSYEQFF TGTGCCAGCAGCCCTCCTACTAGCGGGAGCTATGAGCAGTTCTTC
TRBJ1-4 TRBV20-1 - - CSARNLLNEKLFF TGCAGTGCTAGGAACCTACTTAATGAAAAACTGTTTTTT
TRBJ2-5 TRBV20-1 many - CSAVDPSAGGRGTQYF TGCAGTGCCGTCGATCCCAGCGCAGGAGGGCGGGGGACCCAGTACTTC
TRBJ2-5 TRBV30 many - CAWATVQETQYF TGTGCCTGGGCCACCGTTCAAGAGACCCAGTACTTC
TRBJ2-7 TRBV29-1 many TRBD1 CSVVPRQGPSYEQYF TGCAGCGTTGTGCCAAGACAGGGCCCATCCTACGAGCAGTACTTC
TRBJ2-7 TRBV30 many - CAWSVLRKGTYEQYF TGTGCCTGGAGTGTACTTCGCAAGGGGACCTACGAGCAGTACTTC
TRBJ2-3 TRBV5-1 many - CASSLETYGGDTQYF TGCGCCAGCAGCTTGGAGACGTATGGCGGAGATACGCAGTATTTT
TRBJ1-3 TRBV12-3/TRBV12-4 few - CATRFGNTIYF TGTGCCACCCGTTTTGGAAACACCATATATTTT
TRBJ2-3 TRBV9 once TRBD2 CAGSVSTGTRGVTDTQYF TGTGCCGGCAGCGTATCCACCGGGACTAGGGGAGTCACAGATACGCAGTATTTT
TRBJ2-7 TRBV7-9 few TRBD2 CASSLVALAGEAYEQYF TGTGCCAGCAGCTTAGTCGCACTAGCGGGAGAGGCCTACGAGCAGTACTTC
TRBJ1-2 TRBV4-2 many - CASSQVARQSYGYTF TGTGCCAGCAGCCAAGTGGCCAGACAAAGCTATGGCTACACCTTC
TRBJ1-2 TRBV7-2 many - CASSLELIVNYGYTF TGTGCCAGCAGCTTAGAATTGATAGTTAACTATGGCTACACCTTC
TRBJ2-3 TRBV11-2 - TRBD1 CASSLRRTGVVSADTQYF TGTGCCAGCAGCTTACGGCGGACAGGGGTGGTGAGCGCAGATACGCAGTATTTT
TRBJ2-7 TRBV10-3 many - CAISESGGTTYEQYF TGTGCCATCAGTGAGTCGGGGGGGACAACCTACGAGCAGTACTTC
TRBJ1-2 TRBV27 many - CASSSFLPHPNYGYTF TGTGCCAGCAGTTCTTTCTTGCCACACCCTAACTATGGCTACACCTTC
TRBJ2-7 TRBV6-4 - - CASSEGGGLPAEQYF TGTGCCAGCAGTGAGGGAGGGGGCCTTCCAGCCGAGCAGTACTTC
TRBJ2-1 TRBV28 - TRBD2 CASSFLGLAGGTYNEQFF TGTGCCAGCAGTTTCTTGGGACTAGCGGGAGGTACCTACAATGAGCAGTTCTTC
TRBJ2-5 TRBV6-1 - TRBD1 CASSHGQDSQYF TGTGCCAGCAGCCACGGACAGGATTCACAGTACTTC
TRBJ2-7 TRBV12-3/TRBV12-4 many - CASSLVGAGGEEYF TGTGCCAGCAGTTTAGTTGGGGCTGGGGGAGAAGAGTACTTC
TRBJ2-5 TRBV12-3/TRBV12-4 many TRBD2 CASSLPSGSSETQYF TGTGCCAGCAGTTTACCTAGCGGGAGTTCAGAGACCCAGTACTTC
TRBJ2-5 TRBV24-1 many - CATSGEAGSSETQYF TGTGCCACCAGTGGTGAGGCAGGGTCTTCAGAGACCCAGTACTTC
TRBJ1-6 TRBV9 few - CASSVDRESVGNSPLHF TGTGCCAGCAGCGTAGACAGGGAGTCCGTTGGTAATTCACCCCTCCACTTT
TRBJ2-7 TRBV28 many TRBD2 CASSRYGLAGGPSYEQYF TGTGCCAGCAGTCGATACGGACTAGCGGGAGGGCCCTCCTACGAGCAGTACTTC
TRBJ2-5 TRBV5-1 - TRBD1 CASSAGTGHLSPQYF TGCGCCAGCAGCGCCGGGACAGGGCATCTGTCGCCCCAGTACTTC
TRBJ1-4 TRBV28 - - CAGSLQGPTNEKLFF TGTGCCGGCAGTTTACAGGGACCAACTAATGAAAAACTGTTTTTT
TRBJ2-4 TRBV27 many - CASRKGAQKDIQYF TGTGCCAGCAGAAAGGGAGCCCAAAAGGACATTCAGTACTTC
TRBJ2-7 TRBV2 many TRBD1 CASKDRGTQGYEQYF TGTGCCAGCAAGGACAGGGGTACCCAGGGGTACGAGCAGTACTTC
TRBJ2-3 TRBV7-2 - TRBD1 CASSFDRAGGWGTDTQYF TGTGCCAGCAGCTTCGACAGGGCCGGTGGGTGGGGCACAGATACGCAGTATTTT
TRBJ2-3 TRBV3-1 - TRBD2 CASSRLAETDTQYF TGTGCCAGCAGTCGACTAGCGGAGACAGATACGCAGTATTTT
TRBJ2-5 TRBV20-1 many TRBD1 CSASETGGISETQYF TGCAGTGCTAGTGAGACAGGGGGTATCTCGGAGACCCAGTACTTC
TRBJ1-2 TRBV3-1 many - CASSQDNMSGYTF TGTGCCAGCAGCCAAGATAATATGAGTGGCTACACCTTC
TRBJ2-7 TRBV20-1 many TRBD1 CSALDRGTYEQYF TGCAGTGCTTTGGACAGGGGGACCTACGAGCAGTACTTC
TRBJ1-1 TRBV12-3/TRBV12-4 many - CASSYGGSEAFF TGTGCCAGCAGTTACGGGGGGAGTGAAGCTTTCTTT
TRBJ1-1 TRBV5-1 - - CASGVWGKTEAFF TGCGCCAGCGGCGTGTGGGGGAAAACGGAAGCTTTCTTT
TRBJ2-5 TRBV5-1 few - CASSLFFQGRSQETQYF TGCGCCAGCAGCTTGTTCTTTCAGGGGCGATCCCAAGAGACCCAGTACTTC